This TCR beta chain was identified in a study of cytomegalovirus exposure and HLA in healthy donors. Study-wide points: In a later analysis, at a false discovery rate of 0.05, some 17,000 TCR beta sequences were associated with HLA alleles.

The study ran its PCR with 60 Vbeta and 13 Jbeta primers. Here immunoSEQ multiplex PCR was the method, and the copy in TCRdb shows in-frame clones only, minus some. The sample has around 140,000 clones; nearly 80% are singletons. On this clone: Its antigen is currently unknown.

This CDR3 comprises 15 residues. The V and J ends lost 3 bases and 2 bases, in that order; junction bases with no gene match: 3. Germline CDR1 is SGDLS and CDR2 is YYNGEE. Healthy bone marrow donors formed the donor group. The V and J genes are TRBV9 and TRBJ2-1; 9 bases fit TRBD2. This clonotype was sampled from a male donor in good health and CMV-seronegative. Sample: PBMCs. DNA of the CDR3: TGTGCCAGCAGCGGGGGACTAGCAGCCTACAATGAGCAGTTCTTC. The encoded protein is CASSGGLAAYNEQFF.